These 15 T cell receptor beta chains were sequenced from one sample in a study of prognosis after radiotherapy for stage I lung cancer. Multiplex PCR, run in two rounds, amplified TCR beta CDR3 from genomic DNA. Used in first-round PCR were primers specific to each TRBV and TRBJ gene. Using its own MiXCR run on the multiplex PCR reads, TCRdb lists one record per CDR3 protein. This table holds 10,000 to 15,000 distinct CDR3 sequences, 43% found once. This specimen was PBMCs, taken before or after stereotactic body radiation therapy (not recorded which). The receptor set was obtained from a donor over 45 with non-small cell lung cancer.

In this sample, this clonotype turned up once. The J gene is TRBJ1-5, the V gene TRBV7-2; the D is unclear. The CDR3 loop spans 13 amino acids. Germline V CDR1 and CDR2: SGHTA, FQGNSA. V was pared by 1 base and J by 11 bases, with 12 bases between. The CDR3 DNA follows: TGTGCCAGCAGCTTAGACCGCAATAAGACCCAGCATTTT. Its translation is CASSLDRNKTQHF. Complete variable domain (other parts from reference TRBV7-2 and TRBJ1-5): GAGVSQSPSNKVTEKGKDVELRCDPISGHTALYWYRQSLGQGLEFLIYFQGNSAPDKSGLPSDRFSAERTGGSVSTLTIQRTQQEDSAVYLCASSLDRNKTQHFGDGTRLSIL.

This clonotype was seen ten or more times. The chain links TRBV7-3 to TRBJ1-1, with D perhaps matching TRBD1 (5 bases). With 6 bases removed from V and 5 bases from J, the gap between germline ends came to 13 bases. This CDR3 is built from 13 residues. The germline gives CDR1 SGHTA, CDR2 FQGTGA. The CDR3 reads CASSYRQGTEAFF. As DNA, the CDR3 is TGTGCCAGCAGTTATCGCCAGGGAACTGAAGCTTTCTTT.

There are many counts of this clonotype. The chain is built from TRBV27 and TRBJ2-7, with 11 bases fitting TRBD2. Germline V gene lookup returns CDR1 MNHEY and CDR2 SMNVEV (reference sequence). The CDR3 runs 18 residues. V dropped 4 bases and J dropped 3; count of bases not matched to a gene: 14. CDR3 sequence: CASSSRSGVLAGVYEQYF. The CDR3 region has the DNA TGTGCCAGCAGTTCGCGCTCCGGGGTACTAGCGGGGGTCTACGAGCAGTACTTC.

The chain links TRBV11-3 to TRBJ2-1; 12 bases match TRBD2. CDR3 length: 16 residues. The germline V gene has CDR1 SGHNT and CDR2 YENEEA. V dropped 4 bases and J dropped 8; count of bases not matched to a gene: 9. The CDR3 sequence is CASSSAGTSGSDEQFF. The CDR3 DNA is TGTGCCAGCAGCTCAGCCGGGACTAGCGGGTCCGATGAGCAGTTCTTC.

This clonotype showed up many times. This chain uses TRBV4-3 with TRBJ1-3; maybe TRBD1 (5 bases). From germline, CDR1 is LGHNA and CDR2 YSLEER. The CDR3 sequence is 16 residues long. The V and J ends lost 3 bases and 4 bases respectively, with 16 bases between them. The DNA of the CDR3 is TGCGCCAGCAGCCAGCGATTCGGGACCGGGGGAAACACCATATATTTT. It yields the protein CASSQRFGTGGNTIYF.

The table lists this clonotype with many counts. The V gene is TRBV9, the J gene TRBJ2-5, with D perhaps given as TRBD1 or TRBD2 (5 bases each). This CDR3 has 17 amino acids. V gave up 3 bases and J gave up 5 bases, with 23 bases separating them. The germline V gene encodes CDR1 SGDLS and CDR2 YYNGEE. DNA of the CDR3: TGTGCCAGCAGCGAGGCCCCCCCGGGGCGGCGGTCGGAGACCCAGTACTTC. It codes for CASSEAPPGRRSETQYF.

This clonotype was counted at least ten times. V and J are TRBV24-1 and TRBJ2-3; weak D call: TRBD1 (6 bases). The CDR3 is 15 amino acids. V lost 0 bases and J 4 bases, leaving 10 bases between the germline ends. Germline CDR1 and CDR2: KGHDR and SFDVKD. CDR3 in amino acids: CATSDLIGGPDTQYF. As DNA, the CDR3 is TGTGCCACCAGTGATTTGATAGGGGGTCCAGATACGCAGTATTTT.

This clonotype has ten or more counts. The chain couples TRBV7-3 to TRBJ2-6; no clear D. V was pared by 4 bases and J by 0 bases, with 4 bases between. The CDR3 runs to 14 residues. Germline lookup yields CDR1 SGHTA and CDR2 FQGTGA. The CDR3 DNA is TGTGCCAGCAGCTGGGGCTCTGGGGCCAACGTCCTGACTTTC. Translation gives CASSWGSGANVLTF.

This clonotype was detected ten times or more. The rearrangement links TRBV30 to TRBJ2-7; D uncertain. CDR1 and CDR2 from the germline V gene are GTSNPN and SVGIG (reference sequence). V lost 6 bases, J lost 3 bases, and 15 bases lay in between. The CDR3 has 13 amino acids. Here the CDR3 DNA reads TGTGCCTGCCTTACAGTAATGAACTACGAGCAGTACTTC. It yields the protein CACLTVMNYEQYF.

V and J are TRBV7-9 and TRBJ2-1; D remains unclear. V lost 7 bases and J 7 bases, leaving 14 bases between the germline ends. CDR1 and CDR2 (germline): SEHNR, FQNEAQ (reference sequence). The CDR3 has 13 amino acids. CDR3 nucleotides: TGTGCCAGCATCCCCCGTCTGCTAAATGAGCAGTTCTTC. This gives the protein CASIPRLLNEQFF.

J is TRBJ2-3 and V is TRBV6-2 or TRBV6-3, with a tentative D call TRBD2 (7 bases). This CDR3 is built from 17 residues. The germline V gene encodes CDR1 MNHEY and CDR2 SVGEGT. Trimming removed 2 bases from V and 1 base from J, with 16 bases in between. CDR3 bases: TGTGCCAGCAGTTACGCGACTTTCGGGGGGCGCACAGATACGCAGTATTTT. As protein: CASSYATFGGRTDTQYF.

The chain combines TRBV2 with TRBJ2-4; TRBD2 matches 8 bases. Germline lookup yields CDR1 SNHLY and CDR2 FYNNEI. The CDR3 spans 14 residues. The J segment lost 8 bases and the V segment lost 9 bases, leaving 12 bases of the junction unmatched. The CDR3 sequence: CASGPPGGGYIQYF. CDR3 bases: TGTGCCAGTGGGCCCCCCGGGGGGGGGTACATTCAGTACTTC.

This clonotype was recorded at least ten times. The gene calls are TRBV3-1 and TRBJ1-3; D unresolved. The CDR3 has 14 residues. The ends were cut back, 6 bases at V and 0 bases at J, with 9 bases in the middle. Germline assignment: CDR1 LGHDT and CDR2 YNNKEL (reference sequence). In DNA form, the CDR3 reads TGTGCCAGCAGTCGGCTAGGCTCTGGAAACACCATATATTTT. Translation: CASSRLGSGNTIYF.

Notes on this clonotype: This clone may be a read error of a much larger clone one base away. This chain links TRBV5-1 with TRBJ2-7, with D tentatively TRBD1 (6 bases). Germline loops: CDR1 SGHRS, CDR2 YFSETQ. The CDR3 is 15 amino acids. The CDR3 region has the DNA TGCGCCAGCGGCTTGTCCCTGGTAGGGGGCTACGAGCAGTACTTC. Translating it yields CASGLSLVGGYEQYF.

The sample holds a few counts of this clonotype. The CDR3 DNA reads as TGTGCCAGTTCTAAGATAACACAGGGATCGTATGGCTACACCTTC. It is translated as CASSKITQGSYGYTF. This chain uses TRBV6-1 with TRBJ1-2; D perhaps matches TRBD1 (6 bases). The germline gives CDR1 MNHNS, CDR2 SASEGT. The ends were cut back, 9 bases at V and 5 bases at J, with 22 bases in the middle. This CDR3 contains 15 residues.